These T cell receptor beta chains were read from a single sample in a study of blood T cell repertoires in COVID-19. Profiled with immunoSEQ multiplex PCR; TCRdb holds only in-frame clones, not every one. There are around 300,000 clones in the sample; roughly 90% occur only once, and just under 1% lies in the top ten. The specimen was PBMCs or T cells enriched from blood (not recorded which). Every receptor here comes from a woman in her 30s who had recovered from COVID-19. Both conserved end residues are part of each CDR3. Fields, in order: clone size, J gene, D gene, V gene, CDR3 DNA, CDR3 protein. D genes are given only for firm matches. Clone size appears in some rows only: once, few, many, or a class for an expanded clone.

>.|TRBJ1-2|TRBD1|TRBV24-1
TGTGCCACCAGTGATGATGACAGGGCCTATGGCTACACCTTC
CATSDDDRAYGYTF
>.|TRBJ2-1|TRBD2|TRBV5-1
TGCGCCAGCAGCTTGGCCGGACTAGCGGGGGGTCGTTTAGACTACAATGAGCAGTTCTTC
CASSLAGLAGGRLDYNEQFF
>.|TRBJ1-4|.|TRBV13
TGTGCCAGCAGCTTACATGGCAACGAAAAACTGTTTTTT
CASSLHGNEKLFF
>.|TRBJ1-2|TRBD1|TRBV10-2
TGCGCCAGCAGACTACAACCGGGACAGGGAGCCTATGGCTACACCTTC
CASRLQPGQGAYGYTF
>.|TRBJ1-1|.|TRBV2
TGTGCCAGCAACTCAGGGATCATTATGAACACTGAAGCTTTCTTT
CASNSGIIMNTEAFF
>.|TRBJ1-2|.|TRBV28
TGTGCCAGCAGTTTAATTGGCAGGGGAAGGTATGGCTACACCTTC
CASSLIGRGRYGYTF
>.|TRBJ2-1|TRBD2|TRBV18
TGTGCCAGCTCATCGCTAGCGGGTAATTCCTACAATGAGCAGTTCTTC
CASSSLAGNSYNEQFF
>few|TRBJ2-5|TRBD2|TRBV4-1
TGCGCCAGCAGCCGACTAGCGGGAGAGACCCAGTACTTC
CASSRLAGETQYF
>.|TRBJ2-7|TRBD1|TRBV13
TGTGCCAGCATCAATGGACAGGGAGCTTCTCTCGAGCAGTACTTC
CASINGQGASLEQYF
>.|TRBJ2-3|.|TRBV2
TGTGCCAGCAGTGAAGCTAGTTTCTCAGATACGCAGTATTTT
CASSEASFSDTQYF
>once|TRBJ1-6|.|TRBV9
TGTGCCAGCAGCGCTGTTGGCGGATATTCACCCCTCCACTTT
CASSAVGGYSPLHF
>.|TRBJ1-1|.|TRBV30
TGTGCCTGTCGTTTTATAGTGCGGGAAGGACAATTGCAGGCTTTCTTT
CACRFIVREGQLQAFF
>.|TRBJ1-6|.|TRBV15
TGTGCCACCAGCAGAGATTACAGGACGAATTCACCCCTCCACTTT
CATSRDYRTNSPLHF
>.|TRBJ1-2|TRBD1|TRBV9
TGTGCCAGCGAGCACAGGGGTGGCTACACCTTC
CASEHRGGYTF
>.|TRBJ1-6|TRBD1|TRBV27
TGTGCCAGCAGTGGTCGACAGGGGGCCTCCTTTAATTCACCCCTCCACTTT
CASSGRQGASFNSPLHF
>.|TRBJ1-3|.|TRBV18
TGTGCCAGCTCACCCGAGGCTACAGGGATCGGAAACACCATATATTTT
CASSPEATGIGNTIYF
>.|TRBJ2-1|.|TRBV7-9
TGTGCCAGCAGCCCCTTGCACTACGCGCGGGAGCAGTTCTTC
CASSPLHYAREQFF
>.|TRBJ2-2|.|TRBV28
TGTGCCAGCAGTTTAGGAGGGGCCGGGGAGCTGTTTTTT
CASSLGGAGELFF
>.|TRBJ2-1|.|TRBV24-1
TGTGCCACCAGTGATCCCGGGACTCATAATGAGCAGTTCTTC
CATSDPGTHNEQFF
>once|TRBJ2-7|.|TRBV2
TGTGCCAGCAGGCTACTAGCTATTGCCTACGAGCAGTACTTC
CASRLLAIAYEQYF
>once|TRBJ2-3|.|TRBV7-2
TGTGCCAGCAGCCTAAGGTGGAGCCGCACAGATACGCAGTATTTT
CASSLRWSRTDTQYF
>once|TRBJ2-1|TRBD1|TRBV5-1
TGCGCCAGCAGCTTGGAGCCTACCGGGACAGGGAACAATGAGCAGTTCTTC
CASSLEPTGTGNNEQFF
>.|TRBJ1-4|TRBD1|TRBV18
TGTGCCAGCTCATCTCTACAGGCCTTGGACAGGGGGATTAATGAAAAACTGTTTTTT
CASSSLQALDRGINEKLFF
>.|TRBJ1-2|TRBD1|TRBV7-2
TGTGCCAGCAGCCGGGGACAGGGTAACTATGGCTACACCTTC
CASSRGQGNYGYTF
>few|TRBJ1-2|.|TRBV7-2
TGTGCCAGCAGCTTAGTCCTCTCTTTAGACTACACCTTC
CASSLVLSLDYTF
>.|TRBJ1-5|TRBD1|TRBV28
TGTGCCAGCCGGTGGTTTACGGGACAGTTTCATTTT
CASRWFTGQFHF
>once|TRBJ1-2|TRBD1|TRBV28
TGTGCCAGCAGTCCCCCCGACAGGGCTGACTATGGCTACACCTTC
CASSPPDRADYGYTF
>.|TRBJ2-7|.|TRBV5-1
TGCGCCAGCAGGGCGGAAAGCTCCTACGAGCAGTACTTC
CASRAESSYEQYF
>.|TRBJ2-3|TRBD2|TRBV11-3
TGTGCCAGCAGCTACCTCAGACTAGCGGGGGGGCCAGATACGCAGTATTTT
CASSYLRLAGGPDTQYF
>.|TRBJ1-1|TRBD1|TRBV18
TGTGCCAGCTCACCAAATGCCCTCGCAGGGGGGAACACTGAAGCTTTCTTT
CASSPNALAGGNTEAFF
>.|TRBJ1-5|.|TRBV20-1
TGCAGTGCTAGTGCGACAGCCCTCCCGGGGCCCCAGCATTTT
CSASATALPGPQHF
>.|TRBJ2-7|.|TRBV15
TGTGCCACCTCCTGGGGCAGCTCCTACGAGCAGTACTTC
CATSWGSSYEQYF
>.|TRBJ1-5|.|TRBV6-5
TGTGCCAGCAGTTACTATTCAGGGCCCAATCAGCCCCAGCATTTT
CASSYYSGPNQPQHF
>.|TRBJ1-1|.|TRBV5-6
TGTGCCAGCAGCTTGGCTGGAGGGAACACTGAAGCTTTCTTT
CASSLAGGNTEAFF
>.|TRBJ2-7|TRBD1|TRBV2
TGTGCCAGCATAAGGGGGCCCTACGAGCAGTACTTC
CASIRGPYEQYF
>.|TRBJ1-2|.|TRBV12-3/TRBV12-4
TGTGCCAGCAAGGGGCCCTATGACTATGGCTACACCTTC
CASKGPYDYGYTF
>.|TRBJ2-5|.|TRBV9
TGTGCCAGCAGCGTAGGCCTAGACTCAGGACAGACCCTTACTACGAACCAAGAGACCCAGTACTTC
CASSVGLDSGQTLTTNQETQYF
>.|TRBJ1-2|.|TRBV28
TGTGCCAGCACCGCCCACAGGGTCTATGGCTACACCTTC
CASTAHRVYGYTF
>.|TRBJ2-1|TRBD1|TRBV10-3
TGTGCCATCAGTGACCCCCGGGACAGGGGAGATGAGCAGTTCTTC
CAISDPRDRGDEQFF
>.|TRBJ2-2|.|TRBV10-3
TGTGCCATCAGTGTTCGAACTCCTCTCGAACAGGGCCCGAACACCGGGGAGCTGTTTTTT
CAISVRTPLEQGPNTGELFF
>.|TRBJ1-1|TRBD1|TRBV7-9
TGTGCCAGCAGCTTCGATCCCCGACAGGGGATGAACACTGAAGCTTTCTTT
CASSFDPRQGMNTEAFF
>few|TRBJ1-5|.|TRBV10-2
TGCGCCAGCAGTGAGTCGAACAGGGATCAGCCCCAGCATTTT
CASSESNRDQPQHF
>.|TRBJ2-1|TRBD1|TRBV6-4
TGTGCCAGCAGTGACGGCCAGGGGGTAAATGAGCAGTTCTTC
CASSDGQGVNEQFF